This T cell receptor (beta chain) was captured in a study of T cell responses to AZD1222 COVID-19 vaccine. Study overall: Investigators merged groups given second doses at roughly 4 or roughly 12 weeks. Study findings and constraints: Baseline testing showed seropositivity in only 6 or 7 AZD1222 recipients.

The repertoire was sequenced with immunoSEQ multiplex PCR; TCRdb's copy has only in-frame clones and lacks some. Among about 130,000 clones, more than 70% were seen once, and the ten largest hold 4.2%. The ends lost 6 bases at V and 9 bases at J; junction bases unmatched: 14. The CDR3 runs 17 residues. CDR1 and CDR2 (germline): MNHEY, SMNVEV (reference sequence). As to this clone: Its target is unknown.

The sequence derives from an adult in good health. This specimen was peripheral blood, taken on day 0 of AZD1222 vaccination. The chain uses TRBV27 and TRBJ2-1, with TRBD2 matching over 13 bases. CDR3 residues: CASSSIGTSGNLGEQFF. As DNA, the CDR3 is TGTGCCAGCAGCTCTATCGGGACTAGCGGGAATCTTGGTGAGCAGTTCTTC.